This T cell receptor beta chain came from a study of OX40 agonist ivuxolimab in advanced cancers. Sequencing used immunoSEQ multiplex PCR; TCRdb keeps in-frame clones, though not all of them. Among tens of thousands of clones, roughly 89% were seen once, and the ten largest hold 2.8%. The sequence derives from an adult with an advanced solid tumor such as melanoma, head and neck, liver or kidney cancer. Sequences were derived from CD4+ or CD8+ T cells sorted from blood, sampled in a trial of the OX40 agonist ivuxolimab.

The CDR3 reads CASSAAKDHYGYTF. The CDR3, as DNA: TGCGCCAGCAGCGCAGCCAAGGATCACTATGGCTACACCTTC. This chain joins TRBV5-1 and TRBJ1-2; D is uncertain. This CDR3 is built from 14 residues. Germline CDR1 reads SGHRS; CDR2 reads YFSETQ. V was pared by 4 bases and J by 3 bases, with 13 bases between.